The TCR beta chain described here comes from a study of T cell responses to AZD1222 COVID-19 vaccine. V gave up 5 bases and J gave up 8 bases, with 15 bases separating them. The CDR3 runs 13 residues. Germline lookup yields CDR1 SGHTA and CDR2 FQGNSA. The repertoire was sequenced with immunoSEQ multiplex PCR; TCRdb's copy has only in-frame clones and lacks some. The sample holds roughly 120,000 clones, around nine tenths seen once. Concerning this clone itself: Its antigen is unidentified.

Overall study findings and caveats: Per reports, nearly half of all spike-specific TCRs target regions that are unmutated in variants. The breadth and depth of Spike-specific TCRs increased once two AZD1222 doses had been given.

The chain recombines TRBV7-2 with TRBJ1-2, with D unclear. The TCR originated in an adult in good health. The input for sequencing was peripheral blood, taken on day 0 of AZD1222 vaccination. CDR3 sequence (DNA): TGTGCCAGCAGCCCCGCTTGGGAGGAGGGCTACACCTTC. Translating gives CASSPAWEEGYTF.